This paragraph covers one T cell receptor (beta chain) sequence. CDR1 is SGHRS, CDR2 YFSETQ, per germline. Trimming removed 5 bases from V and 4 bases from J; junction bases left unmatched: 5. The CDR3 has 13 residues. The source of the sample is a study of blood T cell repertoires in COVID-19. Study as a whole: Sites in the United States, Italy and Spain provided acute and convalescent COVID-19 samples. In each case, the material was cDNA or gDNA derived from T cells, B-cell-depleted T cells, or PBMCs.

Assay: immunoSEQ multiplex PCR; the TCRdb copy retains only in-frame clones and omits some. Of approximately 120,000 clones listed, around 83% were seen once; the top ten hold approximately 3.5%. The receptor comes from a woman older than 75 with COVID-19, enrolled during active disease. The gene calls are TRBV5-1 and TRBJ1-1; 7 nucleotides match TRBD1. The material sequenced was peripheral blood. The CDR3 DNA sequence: TGCGCCAGCAGGACAGGGATGAGCACTGAAGCTTTCTTT. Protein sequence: CASRTGMSTEAFF.